This TCR beta chain was recovered during a study of T cell changes during pregnancy in multiple sclerosis. This table comes from immunoSEQ multiplex PCR, and its TCRdb copy is limited to in-frame clones, with some not included. The sample has under 110,000 clones, around 90% seen once. The ends lost 5 bases at V and 4 bases at J; junction bases unmatched: 12. The CDR3 loop spans 17 amino acids. In germline, CDR1 is SEHNR, CDR2 FQNEAQ (reference sequence). The chain links TRBV7-9 to TRBJ2-3; 10 bases match TRBD1. The clonotype comes from a female donor with multiple sclerosis, enrolled in a pregnancy study. The sequencing here drew on peripheral blood, taken before pregnancy. The CDR3, as DNA: TGTGCCAGCAGCCCCTTTCGGACAGGGGGATTATCAGATACGCAGTATTTT. Protein sequence: CASSPFRTGGLSDTQYF.